This T cell receptor (beta chain) was documented in a study of neurological immune-mediated disorders. To note about this clonotype: A much larger clone differs from this one at a single base, so this may be a read error.

Germline loops: CDR1 DFQATT, CDR2 SNEGSKA (reference sequence). Trimming at V came to 0 bases and at J to 3 bases, leaving 7 bases not matched to a gene. The CDR3 has 16 amino acids. Specified time point: longitudinal time-point 3. Unsorted libraries were prepared from 2 million PBMCs held at -80 C. The cDNA came from 5'RACE with 10-nucleotide random UMIs. MiXCR, applied by TCRdb to the 5' RACE reads, yields one record per CDR3 protein. The sample consists of tens of thousands of distinct CDR3 sequences, under 4.5% of them appearing once. Sequencing was done on a sample of PBMCs. The chain carries TRBV20-1 and TRBJ2-1, with 8 positions matching TRBD1. This receptor was taken from a woman aged 60 to 75 with multiple sclerosis. The CDR3 here is CSARDPSGGGYNEQFF. As DNA, the CDR3 is TGCAGTGCTAGAGATCCCTCAGGGGGCGGCTACAATGAGCAGTTCTTC.